Listed here are 15 T cell receptor beta chains from one sample, sequenced in a study of OX40 agonist ivuxolimab in advanced cancers. Profiled with immunoSEQ multiplex PCR; TCRdb holds only in-frame clones, not every one. In the table there are 77,000 or so clones, around 90% of which are singletons. Specimen: CD4+ or CD8+ T cells sorted from blood, collected in a trial of the OX40 agonist ivuxolimab. The receptor set was obtained from an adult with an advanced solid tumor such as melanoma, head and neck, liver or kidney cancer.

The chain links TRBV6-5 to TRBJ1-3; TRBD1 is a possible D gene (5 bases). CDR1 is MNHEY, CDR2 SVGAGI, per germline. V was clipped by 8 bases and J by 0 bases, with 14 bases between them. CDR3 length equals 15 residues. CDR3 amino acids: CASSLGRLSGNTIYF. The CDR3 nucleotides are TGTGCCAGCTCTTTGGGACGCCTCTCTGGAAACACCATATATTTT.

This chain connects TRBV28 to TRBJ1-2; 8 bases match TRBD1. Germline V CDR1 and CDR2: MDHEN, SYDVKM. V gave up 7 bases and J gave up 8 bases; unmatched junction bases: 12. This CDR3 comprises 14 residues. CDR3 region: CASIPTGAGIGYTF. Written as DNA, the CDR3 is TGTGCCAGCATCCCGACAGGGGCTGGCATAGGCTACACCTTC.

A few counts support this clone. The chain couples TRBV13 to TRBJ1-1; a weak D match, TRBD1 (5 bases). CDR1 PRHDT and CDR2 FYEKMQ come from the germline V gene (reference sequence). The germline V and J ends were trimmed by 8 bases and 0 bases, with 10 bases remaining between them. The CDR3 contains 13 residues. The CDR3 DNA reads TGTGCCAGCGGGACGGCCATGAACACTGAAGCTTTCTTT. It encodes CASGTAMNTEAFF.

The gene calls are TRBV2 and TRBJ2-3; D is ambiguous. The CDR3 loop spans 11 amino acids. From germline, CDR1 is SNHLY and CDR2 FYNNEI. V lost 3 bases and J lost 3, with 1 base in between. The CDR3 DNA reads as TGTGCCAGCAGTGAGACAGATACGCAGTATTTT. Its translation: CASSETDTQYF. The full variable domain, rest sourced from reference TRBV2 and TRBJ2-3, is EPEVTQTPSHQVTQMGQEVILRCVPISNHLYFYWYRQILGQKVEFLVSFYNNEISEKSEIFDDQFSVERPDGSNFTLKIRSTKLEDSAMYFCASSETDTQYFGPGTRLTVL.

The chain recombines TRBV6-5 with TRBJ2-7; a possible D gene is TRBD1 (6 bases). The ends were cut back, 7 bases at V and 3 bases at J, with 7 bases in the middle. This CDR3 is built from 11 residues. Germline V gene data show CDR1 as MNHEY and CDR2 as SVGAGI. The CDR3 bases are TGTGCCAGCACCAGGGGCTACGAGCAGTACTTC. It codes for CASTRGYEQYF.

The rearrangement joins TRBV9 to TRBJ1-1, with 7 bases aligning to TRBD1. The CDR3 extends over 15 amino acids. Trimming at V came to 3 bases and at J to 1 base, leaving 6 bases not matched to a gene. Germline V gives CDR1 SGDLS, CDR2 YYNGEE. CDR3 residues: CASSEKQGPNTEAFF. In nucleotides, the CDR3 is TGTGCCAGCAGCGAAAAACAGGGGCCGAACACTGAAGCTTTCTTT.

This sequence joins TRBV7-2 and TRBJ1-1, with D perhaps TRBD1 (5 bases). Trimming took off 4 bases at V and 1 base at J, with 10 bases between the two ends. The germline gives CDR1 SGHTA, CDR2 FQGNSA. The CDR3 is made up of 14 amino acids. The CDR3 here is CASSWATENTEAFF. CDR3 coding DNA: TGTGCCAGCAGCTGGGCGACAGAGAACACTGAAGCTTTCTTT.

The CDR3 loop is CASSLGLVDEQFF. As DNA, the CDR3 is TGTGCCAGCAGCTTAGGGCTAGTTGATGAGCAGTTCTTC. The rearrangement uses TRBV7-6 and TRBJ2-1, with D hard to call. Per germline, CDR1 SGHVS and CDR2 FNYEAQ. Trimming removed 1 base from V and 8 bases from J, with 9 bases in between. The CDR3 runs to 13 residues.

This clone was seen just once. The J gene is TRBJ1-3, the V gene TRBV19, with D perhaps matching TRBD1 (6 bases). CDR3 size: 17 residues. Germline loops: CDR1 LNHDA, CDR2 SQIVND (reference sequence). V was clipped by 8 bases and J by 4 bases, with 24 bases between them. In DNA form, the CDR3 reads TGTGCCAGTTGGGGGCCCCTTGGGGGGGCAGGAGGAAACACCATATATTTT. This translates into CASWGPLGGAGGNTIYF. Complete variable domain (other parts from reference TRBV19 and TRBJ1-3): DGGITQSPKYLFRKEGQNVTLSCEQNLNHDAMYWYRQDPGQGLRLIYYSQIVNDFQKGDIAEGYSVSREKKESFPLTVTSAQKNPTAFYLCASWGPLGGAGGNTIYFGEGSWLTVV.

V usage is TRBV4-2 and J usage is TRBJ2-2, with D uncertain. Per germline, CDR1 LGHNA and CDR2 YNFKEQ. V gave up 5 bases and J gave up 5 bases, with 9 bases separating them. This CDR3 comprises 13 residues. CDR3 sequence: CASSRDFTGELFF. The CDR3 nucleotides read TGTGCCAGCAGCAGGGATTTTACCGGGGAGCTGTTTTTT.

The chain is built from TRBV9 and TRBJ1-2, with a tentative D call TRBD1 (5 bases). CDR1 is SGDLS and CDR2 is YYNGEE in the germline V gene. This CDR3 comprises 14 residues. V was clipped by 4 bases and J by 5 bases, with 15 bases between them. CDR3 region: CASSRDLTDYGYTF. CDR3 DNA: TGTGCCAGCAGCCGGGACCTGACAGATTATGGCTACACCTTC.

CDR3 sequence (DNA): TGTGCCAGCAGTCGGACTAGCGGGGGACCTTACGAGCAGTACTTC. This translates into CASSRTSGGPYEQYF. The chain combines TRBV28 with TRBJ2-7, with 13 nucleotides matching TRBD2. This CDR3 contains 15 residues. Germline loops: CDR1 MDHEN, CDR2 SYDVKM. V gave up 5 bases and J gave up 4 bases; unmatched junction bases: 5.

This sequence joins TRBV6-5 and TRBJ1-2; D is unclear. The CDR3 is 15 amino acids. From germline, CDR1 is MNHEY and CDR2 SVGAGI. The V end lost 2 bases, the J end lost 0 bases, and 10 bases lay between the germline ends. This CDR3 reads CASSYGFSANYGYTF. CDR3 DNA sequence: TGTGCCAGCAGTTACGGGTTTTCGGCTAACTATGGCTACACCTTC.

The V call is TRBV11-3, the J call TRBJ2-1; D possibly corresponds to TRBD2 (5 bases). The CDR3 is made up of 15 amino acids. V was trimmed by 1 base and J by 13 bases, leaving 20 bases between them. Germline V gene lookup returns CDR1 SGHNT and CDR2 YENEEA. The CDR3 loop is CASSLGIVGSGNQFF. The CDR3 DNA reads as TGTGCCAGCAGCTTAGGAATAGTAGGAAGCGGAAACCAGTTCTTC.

The chain couples TRBV7-9 to TRBJ2-5; weak D call: TRBD2 (6 bases). From germline, CDR1 is SEHNR and CDR2 FQNEAQ (reference sequence). The CDR3 spans 15 residues. Trimming stripped 1 base from V and 0 bases from J, with 9 bases between. The CDR3 sequence: CASSLVRTNQETQYF. In DNA, the CDR3 is TGTGCCAGCAGCTTAGTCCGGACTAACCAAGAGACCCAGTACTTC.